This T cell receptor (beta chain) was identified in a study of blood T cell repertoires in COVID-19. As for the study in general: COVID-19 samples collected from the United States, Italy and Spain covered acute and convalescent phases. PBMCs, B-cell-depleted T cells, or T cells were the source of the cDNA or gDNA that made up the material.

Original analysis: Amplification with reference gene primers provided the estimates of nucleated cell counts. Clones were read by immunoSEQ multiplex PCR, and TCRdb kept only the in-frame ones, dropping some. D and trimming come from the DNA, and the V and J calls and clone size come from that table. The sample includes around 380,000 clones, more than 75% of them seen just once. This CDR3 comprises 13 residues. V lost 3 bases, J lost 10 bases, and 12 bases lay in between. The rearrangement uses TRBV12-3 or TRBV12-4 and TRBJ1-4; D is ambiguous. This TCR was sampled from a human donor with acute or convalescent COVID-19. The donor label of this sample is uncertain. The material sequenced was peripheral blood. The CDR3 here is CASSLTKRGKLFF. CDR3 coding DNA: TGTGCCAGCAGTTTGACTAAAAGAGGAAAACTGTTTTTT.